This TCR beta chain was observed in a study of shared clonotypes between healthy human individuals. CDR1 is SGHRS and CDR2 is YFSETQ in the germline V gene. The V end lost 1 base, the J end lost 3 bases, and 4 bases lay between the germline ends. The CDR3 consists of 12 residues. Libraries were prepared by immunoSEQ multiplex PCR; TCRdb keeps only in-frame clonotypes and omits some of them. This sample has about 1 million clones, with 65% to 80% found just once. V and J are TRBV5-1 and TRBJ2-5; no firm D call. Sequenced material: memory CD4+ T cells sorted from blood. Subset indicated: CD45RA-negative fraction. The origin of this receptor is a man between 18 and 35 years old in good health. CDR3 in DNA: TGCGCCAGCAGCTTGATCGAAGAGACCCAGTACTTC. Amino acid sequence: CASSLIEETQYF.